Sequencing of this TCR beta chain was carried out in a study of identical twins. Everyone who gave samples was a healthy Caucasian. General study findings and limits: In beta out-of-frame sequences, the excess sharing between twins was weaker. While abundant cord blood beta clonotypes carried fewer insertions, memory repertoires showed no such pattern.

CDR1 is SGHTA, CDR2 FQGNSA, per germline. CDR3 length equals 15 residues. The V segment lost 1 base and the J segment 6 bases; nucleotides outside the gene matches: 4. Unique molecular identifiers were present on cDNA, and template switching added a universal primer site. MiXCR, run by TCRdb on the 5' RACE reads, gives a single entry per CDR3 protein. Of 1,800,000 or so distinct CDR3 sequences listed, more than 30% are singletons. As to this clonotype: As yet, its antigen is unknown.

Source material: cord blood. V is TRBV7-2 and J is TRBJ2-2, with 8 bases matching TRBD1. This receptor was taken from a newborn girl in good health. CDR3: CASSLGTGFSGELFF. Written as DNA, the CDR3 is TGTGCCAGCAGCTTAGGGACAGGGTTTTCCGGGGAGCTGTTTTTT. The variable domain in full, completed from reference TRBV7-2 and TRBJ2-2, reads GAGVSQSPSNKVTEKGKDVELRCDPISGHTALYWYRQSLGQGLEFLIYFQGNSAPDKSGLPSDRFSAERTGGSVSTLTIQRTQQEDSAVYLCASSLGTGFSGELFFGEGSRLTVL.